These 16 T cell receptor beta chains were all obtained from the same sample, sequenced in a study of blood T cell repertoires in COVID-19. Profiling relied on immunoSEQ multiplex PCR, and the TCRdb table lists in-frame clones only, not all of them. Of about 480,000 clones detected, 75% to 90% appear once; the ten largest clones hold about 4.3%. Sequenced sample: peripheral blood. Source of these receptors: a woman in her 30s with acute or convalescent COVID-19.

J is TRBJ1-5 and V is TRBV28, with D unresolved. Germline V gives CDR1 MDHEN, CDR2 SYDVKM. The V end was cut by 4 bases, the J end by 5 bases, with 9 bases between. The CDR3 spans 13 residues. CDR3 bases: TGTGCCAGCAGTTATGACACATATCAGCCCCAGCATTTT. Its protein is CASSYDTYQPQHF.

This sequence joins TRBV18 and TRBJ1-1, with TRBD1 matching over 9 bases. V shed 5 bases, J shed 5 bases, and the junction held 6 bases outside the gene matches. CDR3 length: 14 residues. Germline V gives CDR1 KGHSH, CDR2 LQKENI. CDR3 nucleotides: TGTGCCAGCTCATCACTGGGACAGGGAACTGAAGCTTTCTTT. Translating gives CASSSLGQGTEAFF.

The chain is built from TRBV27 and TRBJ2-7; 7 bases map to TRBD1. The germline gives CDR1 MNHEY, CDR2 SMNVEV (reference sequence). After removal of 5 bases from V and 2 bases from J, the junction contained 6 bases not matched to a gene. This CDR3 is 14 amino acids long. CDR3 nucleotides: TGTGCCAGCAGTACCGGGGACAGCACCTACGAGCAGTACTTC. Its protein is CASSTGDSTYEQYF.

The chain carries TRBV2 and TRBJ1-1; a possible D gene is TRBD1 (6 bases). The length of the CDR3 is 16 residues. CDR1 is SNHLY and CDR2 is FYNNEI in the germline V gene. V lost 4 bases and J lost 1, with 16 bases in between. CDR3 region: CASSVQGGQRNTEAFF. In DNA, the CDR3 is TGTGCCAGCAGTGTACAAGGGGGTCAAAGGAACACTGAAGCTTTCTTT.

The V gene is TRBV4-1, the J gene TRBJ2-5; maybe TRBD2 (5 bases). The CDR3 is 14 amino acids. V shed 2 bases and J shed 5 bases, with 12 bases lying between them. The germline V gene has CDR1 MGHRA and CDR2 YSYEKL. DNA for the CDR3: TGCGCCAGCAGCCAAAACAGTCGGGGTGAGACCCAGTACTTC. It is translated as CASSQNSRGETQYF.

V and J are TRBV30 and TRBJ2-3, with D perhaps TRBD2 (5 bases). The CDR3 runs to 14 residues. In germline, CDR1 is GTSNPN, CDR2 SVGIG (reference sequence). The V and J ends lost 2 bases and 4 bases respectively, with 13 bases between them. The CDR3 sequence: CAWSSGRRADTQYF. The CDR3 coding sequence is TGTGCCTGGAGTAGCGGTAGAAGGGCAGATACGCAGTATTTT.

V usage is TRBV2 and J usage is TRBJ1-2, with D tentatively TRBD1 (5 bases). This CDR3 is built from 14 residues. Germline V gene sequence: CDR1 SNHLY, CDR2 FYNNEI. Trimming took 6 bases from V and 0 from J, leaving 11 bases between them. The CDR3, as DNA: TGTGCCAGCAGAACACAGGTAGCTAACTATGGCTACACCTTC. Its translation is CASRTQVANYGYTF.

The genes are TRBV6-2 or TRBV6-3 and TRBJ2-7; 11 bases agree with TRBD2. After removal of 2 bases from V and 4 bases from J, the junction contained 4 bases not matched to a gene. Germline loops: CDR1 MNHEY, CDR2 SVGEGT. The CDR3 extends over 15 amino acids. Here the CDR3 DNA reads TGTGCCAGCAGTTACCCGACTAGCGGGGATTACGAGCAGTACTTC. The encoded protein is CASSYPTSGDYEQYF.

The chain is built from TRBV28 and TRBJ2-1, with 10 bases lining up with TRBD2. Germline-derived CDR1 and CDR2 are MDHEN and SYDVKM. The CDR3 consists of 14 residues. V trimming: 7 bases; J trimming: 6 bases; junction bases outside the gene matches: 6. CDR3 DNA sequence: TGTGCCAGCAATGGTGGACTAGCGGCCAATGAGCAGTTCTTC. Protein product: CASNGGLAANEQFF.

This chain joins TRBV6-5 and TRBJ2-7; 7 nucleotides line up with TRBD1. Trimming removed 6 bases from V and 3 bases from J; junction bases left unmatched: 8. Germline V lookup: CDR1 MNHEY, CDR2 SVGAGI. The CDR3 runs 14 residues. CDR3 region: CASRGTDWYYEQYF. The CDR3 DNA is TGTGCCAGCAGGGGGACAGACTGGTACTACGAGCAGTACTTC.

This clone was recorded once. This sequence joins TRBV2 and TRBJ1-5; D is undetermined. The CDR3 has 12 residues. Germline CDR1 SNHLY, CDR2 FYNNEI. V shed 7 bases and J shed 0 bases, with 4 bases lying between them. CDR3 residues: CASTVSNQPQHF. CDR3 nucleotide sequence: TGTGCCAGCACTGTTAGCAATCAGCCCCAGCATTTT.

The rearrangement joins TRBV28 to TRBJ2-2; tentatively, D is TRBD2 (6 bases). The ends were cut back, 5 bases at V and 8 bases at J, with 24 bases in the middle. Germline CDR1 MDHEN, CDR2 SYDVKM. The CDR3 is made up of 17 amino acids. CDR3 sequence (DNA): TGTGCCAGCAGTAGGGTCGGGGGAAACTTAATTCAGGGGGAGCTGTTTTTT. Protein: CASSRVGGNLIQGELFF.

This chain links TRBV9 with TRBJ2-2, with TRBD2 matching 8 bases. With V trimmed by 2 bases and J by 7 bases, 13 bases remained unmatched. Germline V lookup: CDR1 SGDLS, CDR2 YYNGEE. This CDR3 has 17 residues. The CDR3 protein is CASSVAPGGGPGGELFF. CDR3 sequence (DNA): TGTGCCAGCAGCGTTGCACCGGGAGGGGGGCCGGGCGGGGAGCTGTTTTTT.

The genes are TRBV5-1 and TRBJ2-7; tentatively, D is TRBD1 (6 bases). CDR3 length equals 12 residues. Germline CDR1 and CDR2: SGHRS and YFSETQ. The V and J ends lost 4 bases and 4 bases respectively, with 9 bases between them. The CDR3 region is CASSQDRYEQYF. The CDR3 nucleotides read TGCGCCAGCAGCCAAGACAGGTACGAGCAGTACTTC.

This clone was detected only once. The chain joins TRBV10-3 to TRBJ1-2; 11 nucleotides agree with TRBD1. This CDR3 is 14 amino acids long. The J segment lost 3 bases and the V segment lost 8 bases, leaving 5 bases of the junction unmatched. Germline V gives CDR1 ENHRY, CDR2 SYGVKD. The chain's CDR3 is CAIHSGQGDYGYTF. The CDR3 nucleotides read TGTGCCATCCACTCGGGACAGGGGGACTATGGCTACACCTTC.

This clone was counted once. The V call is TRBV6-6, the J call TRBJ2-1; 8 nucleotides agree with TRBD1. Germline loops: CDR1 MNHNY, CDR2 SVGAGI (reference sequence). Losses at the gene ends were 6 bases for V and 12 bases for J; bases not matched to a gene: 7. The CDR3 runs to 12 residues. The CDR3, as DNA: TGTGCCAGCAGCCAGGGACAGGTCGGGCAGTTCTTC. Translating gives CASSQGQVGQFF.